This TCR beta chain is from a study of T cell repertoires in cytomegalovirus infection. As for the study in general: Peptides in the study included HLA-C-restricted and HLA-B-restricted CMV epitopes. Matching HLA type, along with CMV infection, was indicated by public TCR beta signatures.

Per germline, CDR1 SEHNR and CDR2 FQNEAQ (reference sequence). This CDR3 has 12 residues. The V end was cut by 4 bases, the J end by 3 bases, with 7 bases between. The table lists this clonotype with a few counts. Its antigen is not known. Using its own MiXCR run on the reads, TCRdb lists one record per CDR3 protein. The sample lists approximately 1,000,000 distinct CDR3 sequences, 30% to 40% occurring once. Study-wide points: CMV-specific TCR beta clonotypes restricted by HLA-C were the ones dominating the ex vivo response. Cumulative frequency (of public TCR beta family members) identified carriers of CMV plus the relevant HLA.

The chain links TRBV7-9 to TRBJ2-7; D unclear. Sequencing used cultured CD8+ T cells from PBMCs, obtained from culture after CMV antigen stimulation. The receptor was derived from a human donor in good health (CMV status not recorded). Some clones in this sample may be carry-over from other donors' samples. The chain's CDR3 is CASSSPHYEQYF. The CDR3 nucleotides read TGTGCCAGCAGCTCCCCACACTACGAGCAGTACTTC.